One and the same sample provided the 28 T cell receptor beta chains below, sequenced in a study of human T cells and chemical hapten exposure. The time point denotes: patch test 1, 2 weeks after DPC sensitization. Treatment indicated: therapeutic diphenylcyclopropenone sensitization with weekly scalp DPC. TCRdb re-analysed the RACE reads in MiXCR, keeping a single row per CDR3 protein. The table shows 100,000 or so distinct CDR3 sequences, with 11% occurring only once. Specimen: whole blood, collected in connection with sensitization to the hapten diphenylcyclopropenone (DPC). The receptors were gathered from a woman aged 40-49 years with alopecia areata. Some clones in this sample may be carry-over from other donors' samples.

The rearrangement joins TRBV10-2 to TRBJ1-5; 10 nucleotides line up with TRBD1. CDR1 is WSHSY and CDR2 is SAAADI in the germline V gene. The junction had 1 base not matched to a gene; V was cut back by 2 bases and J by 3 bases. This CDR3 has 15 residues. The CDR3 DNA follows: TGCGCCAGCAGTGAGGGGACAGGGGTCAATCAGCCCCAGCATTTT. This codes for CASSEGTGVNQPQHF.

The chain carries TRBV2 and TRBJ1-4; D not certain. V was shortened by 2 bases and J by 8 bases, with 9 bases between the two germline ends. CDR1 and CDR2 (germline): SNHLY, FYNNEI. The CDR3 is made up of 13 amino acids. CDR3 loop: CASSEIRREKLFF. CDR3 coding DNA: TGTGCCAGCAGTGAAATAAGGAGGGAAAAACTGTTTTTT.

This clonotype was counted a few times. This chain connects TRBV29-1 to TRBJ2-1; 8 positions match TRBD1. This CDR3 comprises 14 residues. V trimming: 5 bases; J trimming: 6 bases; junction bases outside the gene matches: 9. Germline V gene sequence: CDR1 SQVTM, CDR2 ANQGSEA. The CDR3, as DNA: TGCAGCGTTTCGACAGGGGCTTGGGGCAATGAGCAGTTCTTC. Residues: CSVSTGAWGNEQFF.

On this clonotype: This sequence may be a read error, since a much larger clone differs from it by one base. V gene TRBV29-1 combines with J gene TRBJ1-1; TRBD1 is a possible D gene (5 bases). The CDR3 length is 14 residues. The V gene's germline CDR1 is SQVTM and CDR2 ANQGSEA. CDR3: CSVEKAGMNTDAFF. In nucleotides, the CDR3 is TGCAGCGTTGAAAAGGCAGGGATGAACACTGATGCTTTCTTT.

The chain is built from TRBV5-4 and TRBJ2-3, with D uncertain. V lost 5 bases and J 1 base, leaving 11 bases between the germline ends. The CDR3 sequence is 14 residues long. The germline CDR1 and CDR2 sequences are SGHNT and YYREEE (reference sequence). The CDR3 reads CASSFPQGTDTQYF. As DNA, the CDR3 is TGTGCCAGCAGTTTCCCCCAGGGCACAGATACGCAGTATTTT.

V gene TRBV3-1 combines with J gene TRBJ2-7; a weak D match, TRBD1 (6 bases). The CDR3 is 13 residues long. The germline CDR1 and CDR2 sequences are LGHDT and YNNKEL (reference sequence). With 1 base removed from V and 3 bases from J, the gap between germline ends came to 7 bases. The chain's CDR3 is CASSQGQVYEQYF. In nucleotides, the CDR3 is TGTGCCAGCAGCCAAGGACAGGTCTACGAGCAGTACTTC.

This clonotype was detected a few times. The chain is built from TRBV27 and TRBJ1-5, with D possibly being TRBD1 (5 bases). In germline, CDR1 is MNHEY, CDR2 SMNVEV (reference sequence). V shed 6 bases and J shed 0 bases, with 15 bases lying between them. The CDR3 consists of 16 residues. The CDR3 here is CASSRSQGNSNQPQHF. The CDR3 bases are TGTGCCAGCAGCCGCAGTCAGGGCAATAGCAATCAGCCCCAGCATTTT.

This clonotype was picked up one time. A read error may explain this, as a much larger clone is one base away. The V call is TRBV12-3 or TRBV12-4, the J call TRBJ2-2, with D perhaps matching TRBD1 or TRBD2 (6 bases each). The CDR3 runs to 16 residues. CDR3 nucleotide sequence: TGTGACAGCAGCCTCTCCCGAGGGGGGCGCACCGGGGAGCTGTTTTTT. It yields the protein CDSSLSRGGRTGELFF.

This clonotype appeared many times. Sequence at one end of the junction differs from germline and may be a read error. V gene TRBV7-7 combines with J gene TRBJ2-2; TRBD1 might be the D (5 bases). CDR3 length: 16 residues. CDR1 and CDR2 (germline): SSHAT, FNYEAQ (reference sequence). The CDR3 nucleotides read TGTGCTAGCAGCTTAGTTCAAGAGGACACCACCGGGGAGCTGTTTTTT. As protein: CASSLVQEDTTGELFF. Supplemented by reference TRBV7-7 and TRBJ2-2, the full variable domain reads GAGVSQSPRYKVTKRGQDVTLRCDPISSHATLYWYQQALGQGPEFLTYFNYEAQPDKSGLPSDRFSAERPEGSISTLTIQRTEQRDSAMYRCASSLVQEDTTGELFFGEGSRLTVL.

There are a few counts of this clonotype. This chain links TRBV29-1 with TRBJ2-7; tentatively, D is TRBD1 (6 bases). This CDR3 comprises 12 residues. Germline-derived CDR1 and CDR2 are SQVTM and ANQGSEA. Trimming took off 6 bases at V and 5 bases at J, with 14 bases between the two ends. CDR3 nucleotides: TGCAGCGTATCACAGGGTTGGGACGAGCAGTACTTC. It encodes CSVSQGWDEQYF.

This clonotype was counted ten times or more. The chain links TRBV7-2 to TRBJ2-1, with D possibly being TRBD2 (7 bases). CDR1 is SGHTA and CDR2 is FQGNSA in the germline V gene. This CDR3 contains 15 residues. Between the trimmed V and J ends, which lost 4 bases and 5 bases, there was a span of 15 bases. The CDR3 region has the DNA TGTGCCAGCAGCTCGACGGGGGGCAAAAACAATGAGCAGTTCTTC. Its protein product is CASSSTGGKNNEQFF.

The CDR3 spells CSVGQGDGQPQHF. The DNA of the CDR3 is TGCAGCGTTGGACAGGGGGACGGACAGCCCCAGCATTTT. This chain uses TRBV29-1 with TRBJ1-5, with 9 bases matching TRBD1. V lost 4 bases and J lost 7; bases outside the gene matches: 5. Looked up from germline, CDR1 is SQVTM and CDR2 is ANQGSEA. The CDR3 length is 13 residues.

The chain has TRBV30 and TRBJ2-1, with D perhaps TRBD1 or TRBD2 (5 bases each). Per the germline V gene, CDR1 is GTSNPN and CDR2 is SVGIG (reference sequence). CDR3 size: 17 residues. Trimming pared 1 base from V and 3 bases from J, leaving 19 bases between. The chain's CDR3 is CAWSAKLRGPLYNEQFF. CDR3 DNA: TGTGCCTGGAGTGCCAAATTACGGGGACCCCTCTACAATGAGCAGTTCTTC.

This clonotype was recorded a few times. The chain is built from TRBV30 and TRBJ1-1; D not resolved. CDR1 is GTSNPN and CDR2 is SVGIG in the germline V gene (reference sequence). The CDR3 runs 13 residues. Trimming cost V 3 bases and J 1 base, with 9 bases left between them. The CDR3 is CAWRVLGNTEAFF. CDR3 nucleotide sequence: TGTGCCTGGAGGGTGCTGGGGAACACTGAAGCTTTCTTT.

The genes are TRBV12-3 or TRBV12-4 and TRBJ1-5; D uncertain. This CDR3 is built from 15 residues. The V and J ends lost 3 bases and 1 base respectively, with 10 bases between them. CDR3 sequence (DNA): TGTGCCAGCAGTTTTTTGAGTGGCAGCAATCAGCCCCAGCATTTT. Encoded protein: CASSFLSGSNQPQHF.

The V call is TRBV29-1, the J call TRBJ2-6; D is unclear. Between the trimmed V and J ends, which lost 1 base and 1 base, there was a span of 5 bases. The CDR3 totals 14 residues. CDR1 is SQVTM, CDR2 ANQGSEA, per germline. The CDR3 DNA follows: TGCAGCGTTGAAGTGGGATCTGGGGCCAACGTCCTGACTTTC. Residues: CSVEVGSGANVLTF.

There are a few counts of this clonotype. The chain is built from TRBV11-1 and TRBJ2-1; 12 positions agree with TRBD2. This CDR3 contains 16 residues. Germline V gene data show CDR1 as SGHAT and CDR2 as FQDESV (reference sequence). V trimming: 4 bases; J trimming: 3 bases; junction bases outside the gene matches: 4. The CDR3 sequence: CASSSLAGGLYNEQFF. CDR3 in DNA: TGTGCCAGCAGCTCGCTAGCGGGGGGGCTCTACAATGAGCAGTTCTTC. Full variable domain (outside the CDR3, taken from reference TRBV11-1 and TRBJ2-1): EAEVAQSPRYKITEKSQAVAFWCDPISGHATLYWYRQILGQGPELLVQFQDESVVDDSQLPKDRFSAERLKGVDSTLKIQPAELGDSAMYLCASSSLAGGLYNEQFFGPGTRLTVL.

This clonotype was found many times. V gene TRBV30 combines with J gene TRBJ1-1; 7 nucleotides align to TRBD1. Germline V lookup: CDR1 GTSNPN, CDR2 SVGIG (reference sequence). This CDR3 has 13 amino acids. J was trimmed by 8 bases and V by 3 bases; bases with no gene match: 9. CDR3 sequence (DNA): TGTGCCTGGAGCGAGGGGGCAGCCCGGGAAGCTTTCTTT. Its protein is CAWSEGAAREAFF.

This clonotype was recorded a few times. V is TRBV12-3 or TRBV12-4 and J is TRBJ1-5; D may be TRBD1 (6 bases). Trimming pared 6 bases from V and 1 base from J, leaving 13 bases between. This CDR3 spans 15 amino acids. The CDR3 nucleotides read TGTGCCAGCAGCCGAGGACAGACAAGCAATCAGCCCCAGCATTTT. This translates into CASSRGQTSNQPQHF.

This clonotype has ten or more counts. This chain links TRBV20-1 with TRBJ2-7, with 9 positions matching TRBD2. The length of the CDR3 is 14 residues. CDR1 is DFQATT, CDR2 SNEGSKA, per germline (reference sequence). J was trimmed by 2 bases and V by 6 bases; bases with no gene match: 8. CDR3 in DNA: TGCAGTGCCCAAACTAGCGGGCGAGCCTACGAGCAGTACTTC. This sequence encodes CSAQTSGRAYEQYF.

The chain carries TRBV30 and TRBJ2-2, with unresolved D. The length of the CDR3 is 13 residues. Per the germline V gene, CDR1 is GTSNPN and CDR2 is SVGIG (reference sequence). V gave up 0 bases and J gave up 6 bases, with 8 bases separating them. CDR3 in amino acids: CAWSVRYPGELFF. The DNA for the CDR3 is TGTGCCTGGAGTGTAAGGTACCCCGGGGAGCTGTTTTTT.

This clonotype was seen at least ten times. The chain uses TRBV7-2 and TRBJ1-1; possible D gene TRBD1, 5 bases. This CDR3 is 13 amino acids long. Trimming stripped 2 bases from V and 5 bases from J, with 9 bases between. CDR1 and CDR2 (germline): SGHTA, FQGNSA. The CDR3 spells CASSLPGRTEAFF. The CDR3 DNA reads TGTGCCAGCAGCTTACCAGGGCGTACTGAAGCTTTCTTT.

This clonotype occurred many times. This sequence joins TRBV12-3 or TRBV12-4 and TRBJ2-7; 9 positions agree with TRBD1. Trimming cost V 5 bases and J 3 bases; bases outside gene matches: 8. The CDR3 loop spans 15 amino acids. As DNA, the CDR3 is TGTGCCAGCAGTCCGGACCGGGACAGGGACTACGAGCAGTACTTC. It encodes CASSPDRDRDYEQYF.

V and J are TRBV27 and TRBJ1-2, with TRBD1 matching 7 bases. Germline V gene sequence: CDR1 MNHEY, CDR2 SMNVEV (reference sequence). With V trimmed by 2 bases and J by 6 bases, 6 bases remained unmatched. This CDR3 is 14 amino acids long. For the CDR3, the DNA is TGTGCCAGCAGTTTAACCGGGACAGAGGATGGCTACACCTTC. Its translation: CASSLTGTEDGYTF.

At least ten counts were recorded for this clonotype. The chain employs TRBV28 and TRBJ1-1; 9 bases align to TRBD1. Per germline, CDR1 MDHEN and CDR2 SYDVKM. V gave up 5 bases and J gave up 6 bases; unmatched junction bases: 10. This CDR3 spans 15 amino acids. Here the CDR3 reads CASSLHPDRGAEAFF. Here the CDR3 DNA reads TGTGCCAGCAGTCTCCATCCGGACAGGGGCGCTGAAGCTTTCTTT.

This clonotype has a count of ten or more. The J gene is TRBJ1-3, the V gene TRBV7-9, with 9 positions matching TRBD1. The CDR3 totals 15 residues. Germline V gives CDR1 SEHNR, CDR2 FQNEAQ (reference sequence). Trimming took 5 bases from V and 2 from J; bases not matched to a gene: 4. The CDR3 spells CASSHWDRAGNTIYF. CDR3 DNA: TGTGCCAGCAGCCACTGGGACAGGGCTGGAAACACCATATATTTT. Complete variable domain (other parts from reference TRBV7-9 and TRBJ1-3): DTGVSQNPRHKITKRGQNVTFRCDPISEHNRLYWYRQTLGQGPEFLTYFQNEAQLEKSRLLSDRFSAERPKGSFSTLEIQRTEQGDSAMYLCASSHWDRAGNTIYFGEGSWLTVV.

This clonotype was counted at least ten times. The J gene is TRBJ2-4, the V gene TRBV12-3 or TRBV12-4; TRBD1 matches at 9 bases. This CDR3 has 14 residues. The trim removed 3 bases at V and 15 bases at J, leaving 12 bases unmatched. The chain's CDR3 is CASSLTGGSVSLYF. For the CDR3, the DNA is TGTGCCAGCAGTTTGACAGGGGGTTCAGTCTCTCTGTACTTC.

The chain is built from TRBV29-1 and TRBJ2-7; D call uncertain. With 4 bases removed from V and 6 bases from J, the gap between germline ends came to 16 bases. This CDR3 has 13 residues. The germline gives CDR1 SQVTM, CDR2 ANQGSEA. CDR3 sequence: CSVGWASKGEQYF. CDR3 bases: TGCAGCGTTGGATGGGCCAGCAAGGGCGAGCAGTACTTC.